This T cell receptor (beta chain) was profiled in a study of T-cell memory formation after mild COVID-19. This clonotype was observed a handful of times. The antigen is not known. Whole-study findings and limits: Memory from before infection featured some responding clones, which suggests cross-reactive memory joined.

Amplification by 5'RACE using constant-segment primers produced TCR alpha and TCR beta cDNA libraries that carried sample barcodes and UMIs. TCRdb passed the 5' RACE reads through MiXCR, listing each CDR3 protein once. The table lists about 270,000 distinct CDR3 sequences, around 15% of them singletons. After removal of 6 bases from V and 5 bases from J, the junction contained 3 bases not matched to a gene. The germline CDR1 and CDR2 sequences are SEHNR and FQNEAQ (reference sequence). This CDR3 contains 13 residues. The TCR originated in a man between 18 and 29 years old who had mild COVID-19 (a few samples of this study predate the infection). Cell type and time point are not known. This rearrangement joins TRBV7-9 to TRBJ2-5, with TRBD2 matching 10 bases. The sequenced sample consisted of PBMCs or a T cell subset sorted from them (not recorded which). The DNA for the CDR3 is TGTGCCAGCAGGAGCGGGGGGGCTGAGACCCAGTACTTC. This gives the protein CASRSGGAETQYF.